This T cell receptor beta chain emerged from a study of blood T cells in healthy people across ages. Study-level information: Per two T cells, about one barcoded beta molecule was captured through template switching.

About this clonotype itself: Its antigen is unknown.

Donors were systemically healthy Caucasian individuals from Russia aged 6 to 90 years. General study points: More naive CD4+ cells and higher diversity were found in long-lived than in aged donors. The diversity estimates, figures obtained from one million T cells, were considered underestimates.

Using a J-beta primer mix together with a sample-barcoded 5' primer, a second PCR was run for 7 to 11 cycles. One entry per CDR3 protein results from TCRdb running MiXCR on the 5' RACE reads. The table includes 600,000 to 800,000 distinct CDR3 sequences, over 40% detected once. The specimen sequenced was blood. The receptor's source is a woman older than 75 in good health.

The CDR3 sequence is CASSPGALAGTDTQYF. The CDR3 DNA follows: TGTGCCAGCAGTCCGGGGGCCCTAGCGGGGACAGATACGCAGTATTTT. The chain uses TRBV12-3 or TRBV12-4 and TRBJ2-3, with 9 bases aligning to TRBD2. The CDR3 consists of 16 residues. V was pared by 5 bases and J by 3 bases, with 9 bases of the junction left unmatched.